This T cell receptor (beta chain) was identified in a study of breast tumors, draining lymph nodes, adjacent tissues. V was cut by 5 bases and J by 5 bases, with 18 bases left in between. Per the germline V gene, CDR1 is DFQATT and CDR2 is SNEGSKA (reference sequence). This CDR3 contains 15 residues. Study-wide results and limits: Findings are consistent with lymph node origin and intratumoral expansion of most tumor T cells.

TCRdb itself ran the multiplex PCR reads through MiXCR, one entry per CDR3 protein. The sample has 190,000 or so distinct CDR3 sequences, around a third seen once. Breast cancer patients provided tissue from their axillary draining lymph nodes. In its sample, this clonotype was seen many times. Its target is unknown. What was sequenced was axillary lymph node tissue. This chain connects TRBV20-1 to TRBJ2-2, with D possibly TRBD2 on 6 matching bases. The sequence was collected from a female donor with breast cancer. Some clones in this sample may be carry-over from other donors' samples. CDR3 loop: CSAPSSASSTGELFF. CDR3 nucleotides: TGCAGTGCTCCCTCTAGCGCCTCGAGTACCGGGGAGCTGTTTTTT.